This TCR beta chain was sequenced for a study of cytomegalovirus exposure and HLA in healthy donors. Germline CDR1 and CDR2: SGDLS and YYNGEE. V was pared by 5 bases and J by 5 bases, with 4 bases of the junction left unmatched. The CDR3 is made up of 13 amino acids. Study results and limitations: It was reported that TCR beta sequences correctly inferred the HLA-A and HLA-B alleles for most subjects. Per a later analysis, HLA-associated TCR beta chains showed more clonal expansion than other, equally common TCR beta chains.

On this clone itself: Its antigen is unknown.

In the PCR, 60 Vbeta and 13 Jbeta primers were used. Sequencing was performed with immunoSEQ multiplex PCR; in TCRdb, only in-frame clones are kept and a portion is missing. The sample spans 45,000 to 55,000 clones; the ten largest clones claim approximately 10%. The sequence was collected from a woman between 45 and 65 years old in good health and CMV-seropositive. The chain carries TRBV9 and TRBJ1-2; 9 nucleotides agree with TRBD1. Material: PBMCs. DNA of the CDR3: TGTGCCAGCAGTGGGACAGGGCTGTATGGCTACACCTTC. It is translated as CASSGTGLYGYTF.